A selection of T cell receptor beta chains follows, all from one sample in a study of cytomegalovirus exposure and HLA in healthy donors. Produced via immunoSEQ multiplex PCR; TCRdb's table is partial and in-frame only. The data show 150,000 to 200,000 clones, 70% to 90% seen once. The source material was PBMCs. The receptors originated from a man under 40 in good health and CMV-seropositive. CDR3s include the opening cysteine and the closing phenylalanine or tryptophan. The order of the fields is V gene, J gene, D gene, clone size, CDR3 DNA, CDR3 protein. A D gene is named only where the DNA matches it firmly. Not every row has a clone size; where given, it reads once, few, many or a size class.

TRBV11-3,TRBJ2-7,TRBD1,-,TGTGCCAGCAGTTCTTACAGGGGCGGCGAGCAGTACTTC,CASSSYRGGEQYF
TRBV29-1,TRBJ1-2,TRBD1,-,TGCAGCGTTACAGCGAGACAGGGGTATAGTGGCTACACCTTC,CSVTARQGYSGYTF
TRBV9,TRBJ1-3,-,-,TGTGCCAGCAGCGTACAGGGTTCGGGAAACACCATATATTTT,CASSVQGSGNTIYF
TRBV7-2,TRBJ1-2,TRBD1,-,TGTGCCAGCAGCTGGGACAGGGCAGGAGGCTACACCTTC,CASSWDRAGGYTF
TRBV2,TRBJ2-1,TRBD2,-,TGTGCCATCGAGCGGGGGGCGGTCTACAATGAGCAGTTCTTC,CAIERGAVYNEQFF
TRBV7-2,TRBJ1-2,TRBD1,-,TGTGCCAGCAGCTCGACAGGGACCGGCTATGGCTACACCTTC,CASSSTGTGYGYTF
TRBV18,TRBJ1-2,-,-,TGTGCCAGCTCACCACGGGGGGGTCACGGTGGCTACACCTTC,CASSPRGGHGGYTF
TRBV9,TRBJ2-1,-,-,TGTGCCAGCAGCGTGGGACTTATGGGGCAGTTCTTC,CASSVGLMGQFF
TRBV7-3,TRBJ2-5,-,-,TGTGCCAGCAGCTTCGCGGGGAAAGAGACCCAGTACTTC,CASSFAGKETQYF
TRBV12-5,TRBJ2-3,TRBD1,-,TGTGCTAGTGGTCTAGGGGACAGGGACCCAGATACGCAGTATTTT,CASGLGDRDPDTQYF
TRBV7-8,TRBJ2-1,TRBD1,-,TGTGCCAGCAGCTTGGGGACAGGGGGTCAGAATGAGCAGTTCTTC,CASSLGTGGQNEQFF
TRBV27,TRBJ1-6,-,-,TGTGCCAGCAGTCATATGGGGGCAGGTTCACCCCTCCACTTT,CASSHMGAGSPLHF
TRBV7-2,TRBJ2-7,-,-,TGTGCCAGCAGCGGTTCTAGCTACTACGAGCAGTACTTC,CASSGSSYYEQYF
TRBV7-8,TRBJ2-7,TRBD1,-,TGTGCCAGCAGCCATGACAGGGTGGGGTCCTACGAGCAGTACTTC,CASSHDRVGSYEQYF
TRBV7-2,TRBJ2-1,TRBD2,-,TGTGCCAGCAGCTTTAGCGGGGGGGCCAACAATGAGCAGTTCTTC,CASSFSGGANNEQFF
TRBV29-1,TRBJ2-3,-,-,TGCAGCGTTGAAGATCCACTTCTCACAGATACGCAGTATTTT,CSVEDPLLTDTQYF
TRBV9,TRBJ2-5,TRBD1,once,TGTGCCAGCACCAGAACAGGGGGAGAGACCCAGTACTTC,CASTRTGGETQYF
TRBV19,TRBJ2-1,TRBD1,-,TGTGCCAGTAGTATACTAGACAGGGTCGGGTACAATGAGCAGTTCTTC,CASSILDRVGYNEQFF
TRBV6-5,TRBJ2-5,-,-,TGTGCCAGCAGTTATGGAGGGGGCAGGTCGGAGACCCAGTACTTC,CASSYGGGRSETQYF
TRBV7-2,TRBJ2-7,TRBD1,-,TGTGCCAGCAGCGGCGGGACAGGGGGGTTCCCCTACGAGCAGTACTTC,CASSGGTGGFPYEQYF
TRBV9,TRBJ2-7,TRBD2,-,TGTGCCAGCAGCCCGGGGGGGAACCCCTACGAGCAGTACTTC,CASSPGGNPYEQYF
TRBV5-1,TRBJ1-1,TRBD1,-,TGCGCCAGCAGCCTCCGGGACAGGGTGAACACTGAAGCTTTCTTT,CASSLRDRVNTEAFF
TRBV7-2,TRBJ2-2,TRBD1,-,TGTGCCAGCAGCTTAGTGTCCGGGACAGGGGCCGGGGAGCTGTTTTTT,CASSLVSGTGAGELFF
TRBV7-2,TRBJ2-7,-,-,TGTGCCAGCAGCCCAGGAGGGGGGGAGGTCTACGAGCAGTACTTC,CASSPGGGEVYEQYF
TRBV7-9,TRBJ2-7,-,once,TGTGCCAGCAGCTTAGTAACCCCTAGGGGTTCCTACGAGCAGTACTTC,CASSLVTPRGSYEQYF
TRBV2,TRBJ1-4,-,-,TGTGCCAGCAGTGAACAGCGGATCAAGGAAAAACTGTTTTTT,CASSEQRIKEKLFF
TRBV18,TRBJ2-2,-,-,TGTGCCAGCTCACCTCTAGGGGCCGGGGAGCTGTTTTTT,CASSPLGAGELFF
TRBV7-6,TRBJ2-7,TRBD1,-,TGTGCCAGCAGCTTAGGGTCCATGGACAGGGCGGTCTCCTACGAGCAGTACTTC,CASSLGSMDRAVSYEQYF
TRBV25-1,TRBJ2-6,-,-,TGTGCCAGCAGTGGAGGAGGGTCTGGGGCCAACGTCCTGACTTTC,CASSGGGSGANVLTF
TRBV19,TRBJ1-2,-,few,TGTGCCAGTAGTACCCCATTTAACTATGGCTACACCTTC,CASSTPFNYGYTF
TRBV12-5,TRBJ2-3,-,-,TGTGCTAGTGGTTTGGGGCCCAGGGATACGCAGTATTTT,CASGLGPRDTQYF
TRBV9,TRBJ1-6,-,-,TGTGCCAGCAGCGTCGGGGGGCTGGATAATTCACCCCTCCACTTT,CASSVGGLDNSPLHF
TRBV9,TRBJ2-7,TRBD2,-,TGTGCCAGCAGCCTCCTGGGCGGGGGGTCCTACGAGCAGTACTTC,CASSLLGGGSYEQYF
TRBV5-5,TRBJ1-5,TRBD1,-,TGTGCCAGCAGCACCCGGGACAGCTCCTATAGCAATCAGCCCCAGCATTTT,CASSTRDSSYSNQPQHF
TRBV10-1,TRBJ2-7,TRBD1,-,TGCGCCACCGAGCCGGGACAGGGGGCAGGCGAGCAGTACTTC,CATEPGQGAGEQYF
TRBV2,TRBJ2-7,-,few,TGTGCCAGCAGTCTCCTAGCGCCCGCCGGCGAGCAGTACTTC,CASSLLAPAGEQYF
TRBV11-3,TRBJ1-1,-,-,TGTGCCAGCAGCGGGGGCCGGGGCACTGAAGCTTTCTTT,CASSGGRGTEAFF
TRBV7-9,TRBJ1-3,-,-,TGTGCCAGCAGCTTAGCGCCAGGGTCAGGAAACACCATATATTTT,CASSLAPGSGNTIYF
TRBV7-2,TRBJ2-3,-,-,TGTGCCAGCAGCCCGCTAGCCTCCAGGGGAGATACGCAGTATTTT,CASSPLASRGDTQYF
TRBV6-5,TRBJ2-7,TRBD2,-,TGTGCCAGCGGACGGACTAGCGGAACCTCCTACGAGCAGTACTTC,CASGRTSGTSYEQYF
TRBV6-1,TRBJ2-5,TRBD2,-,TGTGCCAGCAGTGAAGCGTTCGGACGGAGCGGGGGTGAGACCCAGTACTTC,CASSEAFGRSGGETQYF
TRBV9,TRBJ1-5,-,-,TGTGCCAGCAGCCCGAGGGAAAGCAATCAGCCCCAGCATTTT,CASSPRESNQPQHF
TRBV19,TRBJ2-1,TRBD1,-,TGTGCCAGTAGCCCCTTTACTCAGGGGGCGGGGCAGTTCTTC,CASSPFTQGAGQFF
TRBV5-6,TRBJ1-4,-,-,TGTGCCAGCAGCCCCGCCGGGTTCCCGGGGGAAAAACTGTTTTTT,CASSPAGFPGEKLFF
TRBV2,TRBJ1-5,TRBD1,-,TGTGCCAGCAGGTCCGGGACAGTCAATCAGCCCCAGCATTTT,CASRSGTVNQPQHF
TRBV19,TRBJ2-3,TRBD1,few,TGTGCCAGCACTCGACAGGGGACAGATACGCAGTATTTT,CASTRQGTDTQYF
TRBV6-6,TRBJ1-4,TRBD1,once,TGTGCCAGCACCGATACAGGGGGATTAGAAAAACTGTTTTTT,CASTDTGGLEKLFF
TRBV19,TRBJ1-2,-,-,TGTGCCAGTAGAAAACCGGGACTCCCGTATGGCTACACCTTC,CASRKPGLPYGYTF
TRBV6-5,TRBJ1-2,-,-,TGTGCCAGCAGCCACCCGGAAGGGACAATCTATGGCTACACCTTC,CASSHPEGTIYGYTF
TRBV4-3,TRBJ2-2,TRBD2,-,TGCGCCAGCAGCCAAGGAGCGGGGTCCACCGGGGAGCTGTTTTTT,CASSQGAGSTGELFF
TRBV9,TRBJ2-2,-,-,TGTGCCAGCAGCCCCCTCGTCGGGGGGCCCGGGGAGCTGTTTTTT,CASSPLVGGPGELFF
TRBV5-5,TRBJ1-5,-,-,TGTGCCAGCAGCTTGGAGTTCACCCGGCAGCCCCAGCATTTT,CASSLEFTRQPQHF
TRBV4-3,TRBJ1-4,TRBD1,-,TGCGCCAGCAGCCAAGGTTCGGGACAGGGTGAAAAACTGTTTTTT,CASSQGSGQGEKLFF